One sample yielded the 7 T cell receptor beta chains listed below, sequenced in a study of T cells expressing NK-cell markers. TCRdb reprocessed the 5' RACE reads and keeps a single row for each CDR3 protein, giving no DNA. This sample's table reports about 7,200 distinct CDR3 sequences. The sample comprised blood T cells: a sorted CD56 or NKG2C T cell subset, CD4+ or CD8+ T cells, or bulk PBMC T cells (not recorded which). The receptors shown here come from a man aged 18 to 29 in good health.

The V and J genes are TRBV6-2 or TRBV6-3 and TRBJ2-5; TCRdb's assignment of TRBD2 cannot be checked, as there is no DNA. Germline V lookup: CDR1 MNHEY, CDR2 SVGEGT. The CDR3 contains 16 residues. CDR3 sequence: CASSSMMTSGQETQYF.

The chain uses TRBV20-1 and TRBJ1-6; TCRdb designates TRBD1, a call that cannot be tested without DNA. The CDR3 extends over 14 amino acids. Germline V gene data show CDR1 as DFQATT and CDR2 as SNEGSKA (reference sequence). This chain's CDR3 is CSARSGQGGSPLHF.

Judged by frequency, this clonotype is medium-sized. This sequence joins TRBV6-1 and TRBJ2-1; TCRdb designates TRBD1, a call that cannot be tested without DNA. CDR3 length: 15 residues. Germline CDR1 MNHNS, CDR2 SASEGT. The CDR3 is CASSPDRISYNEQFF.

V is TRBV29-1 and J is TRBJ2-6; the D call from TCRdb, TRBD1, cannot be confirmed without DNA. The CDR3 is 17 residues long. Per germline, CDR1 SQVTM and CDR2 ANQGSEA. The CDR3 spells CSVEVGAGGSGANVLTF.

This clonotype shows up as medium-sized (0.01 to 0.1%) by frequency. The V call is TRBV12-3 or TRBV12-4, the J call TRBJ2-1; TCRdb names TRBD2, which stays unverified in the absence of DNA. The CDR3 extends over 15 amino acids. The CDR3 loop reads CASSFAGGIGNEQFF.

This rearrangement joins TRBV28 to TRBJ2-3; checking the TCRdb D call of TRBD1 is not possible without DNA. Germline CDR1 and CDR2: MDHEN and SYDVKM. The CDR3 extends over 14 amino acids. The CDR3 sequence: CASSSPGQTDTQYF. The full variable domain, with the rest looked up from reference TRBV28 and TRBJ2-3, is DVKVTQSSRYLVKRTGEKVFLECVQDMDHENMFWYRQDPGLGLRLIYFSYDVKMKEKGDIPEGYSVSREKKERFSLILESASTNQTSMYLCASSSPGQTDTQYFGPGTRLTVL.

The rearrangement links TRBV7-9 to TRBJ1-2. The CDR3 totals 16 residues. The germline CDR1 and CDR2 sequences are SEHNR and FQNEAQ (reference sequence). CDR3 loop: CASSLAGPWGNYGYTF.